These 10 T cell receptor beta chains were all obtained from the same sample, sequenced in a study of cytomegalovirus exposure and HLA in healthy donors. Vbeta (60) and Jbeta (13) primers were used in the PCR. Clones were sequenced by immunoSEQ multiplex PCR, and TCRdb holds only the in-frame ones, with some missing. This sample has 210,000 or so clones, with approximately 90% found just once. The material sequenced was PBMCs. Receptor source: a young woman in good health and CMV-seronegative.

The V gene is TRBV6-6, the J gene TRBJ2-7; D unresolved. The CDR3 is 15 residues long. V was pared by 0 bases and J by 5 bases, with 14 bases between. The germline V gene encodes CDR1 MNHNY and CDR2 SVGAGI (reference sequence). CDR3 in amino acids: CASSYSTMGNDEQYF. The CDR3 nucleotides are TGTGCCAGCAGTTACTCCACGATGGGCAACGACGAGCAGTACTTC.

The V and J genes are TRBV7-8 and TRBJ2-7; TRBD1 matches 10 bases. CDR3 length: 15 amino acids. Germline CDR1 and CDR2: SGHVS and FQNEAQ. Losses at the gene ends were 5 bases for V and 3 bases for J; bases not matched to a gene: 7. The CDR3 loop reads CASSATTGGFYEQYF. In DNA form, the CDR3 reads TGTGCCAGCAGCGCCACGACAGGGGGCTTCTACGAGCAGTACTTC. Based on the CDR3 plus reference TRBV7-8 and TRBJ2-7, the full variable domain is GAGVSQSPRYKVAKRGQDVALRCDPISGHVSLFWYQQALGQGPEFLTYFQNEAQLDKSGLPSDRFFAERPEGSVSTLKIQRTQQEDSAVYLCASSATTGGFYEQYFGPGTRLTVT.

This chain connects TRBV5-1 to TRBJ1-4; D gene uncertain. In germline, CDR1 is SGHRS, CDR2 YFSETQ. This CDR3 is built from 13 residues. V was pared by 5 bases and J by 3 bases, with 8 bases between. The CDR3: CASRTRPNEKLFF. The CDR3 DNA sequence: TGCGCCAGCAGGACACGGCCTAATGAAAAACTGTTTTTT. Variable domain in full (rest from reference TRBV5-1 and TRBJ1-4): KAGVTQTPRYLIKTRGQQVTLSCSPISGHRSVSWYQQTPGQGLQFLFEYFSETQRNKGNFPGRFSGRQFSNSRSEMNVSTLELGDSALYLCASRTRPNEKLFFGSGTQLSVL.

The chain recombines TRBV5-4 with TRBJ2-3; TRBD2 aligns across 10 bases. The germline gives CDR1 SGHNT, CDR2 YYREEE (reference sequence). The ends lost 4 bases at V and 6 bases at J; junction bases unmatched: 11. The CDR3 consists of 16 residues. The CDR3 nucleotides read TGTGCCAGCAGCGTGGGTCTAGCGGGGGCGGGGGATACGCAGTATTTT. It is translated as CASSVGLAGAGDTQYF.

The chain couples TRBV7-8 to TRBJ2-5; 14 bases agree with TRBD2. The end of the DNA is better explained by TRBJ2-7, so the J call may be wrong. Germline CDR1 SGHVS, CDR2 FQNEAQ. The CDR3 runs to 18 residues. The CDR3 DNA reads TGTGCCAGCAGCTTACCCGGACTAGCGGGAGGCTGGGTCTACGAGCAGTACTTC. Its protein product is CASSLPGLAGGWVYEQYF.

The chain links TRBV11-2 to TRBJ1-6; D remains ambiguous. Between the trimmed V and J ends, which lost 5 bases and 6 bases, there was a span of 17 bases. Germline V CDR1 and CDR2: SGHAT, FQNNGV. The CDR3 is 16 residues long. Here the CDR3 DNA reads TGTGCCAGCAGCCCGATGGAGAAACGGGGTAATTCACCCCTCCACTTT. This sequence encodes CASSPMEKRGNSPLHF.

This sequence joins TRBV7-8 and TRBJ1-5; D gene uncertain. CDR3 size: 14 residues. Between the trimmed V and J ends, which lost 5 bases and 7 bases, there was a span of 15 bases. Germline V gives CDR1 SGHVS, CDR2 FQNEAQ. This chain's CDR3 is CASSQEGFLQPQHF. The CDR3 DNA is TGTGCCAGCAGCCAGGAGGGATTCTTGCAGCCCCAGCATTTT. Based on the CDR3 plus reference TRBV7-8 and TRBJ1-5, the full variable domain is GAGVSQSPRYKVAKRGQDVALRCDPISGHVSLFWYQQALGQGPEFLTYFQNEAQLDKSGLPSDRFFAERPEGSVSTLKIQRTQQEDSAVYLCASSQEGFLQPQHFGDGTRLSIL.

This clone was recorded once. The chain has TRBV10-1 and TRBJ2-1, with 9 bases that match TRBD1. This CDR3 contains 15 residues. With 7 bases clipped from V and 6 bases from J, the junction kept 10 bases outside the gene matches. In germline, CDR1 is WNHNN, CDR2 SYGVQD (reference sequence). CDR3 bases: TGCGCCAGCAATAAACCGGGACAGGGATTCAATGAGCAGTTCTTC. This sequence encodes CASNKPGQGFNEQFF.

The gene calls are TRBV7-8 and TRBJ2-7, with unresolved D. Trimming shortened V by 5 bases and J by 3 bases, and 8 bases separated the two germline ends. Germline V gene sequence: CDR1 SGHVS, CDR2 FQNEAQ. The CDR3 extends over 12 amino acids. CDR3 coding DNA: TGTGCCAGCAGCCACCTAGACTACGAGCAGTACTTC. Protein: CASSHLDYEQYF.

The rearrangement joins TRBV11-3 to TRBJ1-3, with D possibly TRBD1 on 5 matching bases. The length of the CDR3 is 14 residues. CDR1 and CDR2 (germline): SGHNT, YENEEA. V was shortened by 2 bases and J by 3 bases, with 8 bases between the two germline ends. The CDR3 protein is CASSLKTDGNTIYF. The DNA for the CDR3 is TGTGCCAGCAGCTTAAAGACAGATGGAAACACCATATATTTT.